This entry is about one TCR beta chain. Its cognate antigen is unknown. The data are from a study of T cells in localized non-small cell lung cancer. General study points: Exceeding tumor, uninvolved adjacent lung had the highest T cell clonality. Only one tumor region was sequenced, so heterogeneity remains possible.

The CDR3 is 16 amino acids. Sequencing used immunoSEQ multiplex PCR; TCRdb keeps in-frame clones, though not all of them. The table includes around 25,000 clones, roughly 89% detected once. The sample consisted of peripheral blood, taken before any cancer treatment. This chain links TRBV21-1 with TRBJ1-4; TRBD1, the table's D call, lacks a check against the DNA. TRBV21-1 is designated a pseudogene. The clonotype comes from a man aged 40 to 75 with stage I squamous cell lung carcinoma. CDR3 sequence (DNA): TGTGCCAGCAGCAAAGGCTATGACAGGGGGCCTGAAAAACTGTTTTTT. This encodes CASSKGYDRGPEKLFF.